Below are 25 T cell receptor beta chains sequenced from a single sample in a study of response to subunit inactivated influenza vaccine. TCRdb itself ran the RT-PCR reads through MiXCR, one entry per CDR3 protein. The repertoire includes 750,000 to 850,000 distinct CDR3 sequences, under 20% of them detected once, and roughly a tenth sits in the top ten. The starting material was PBMCs from blood, obtained more than 4 days after vaccination. The origin of the receptors is a man aged 50-59 years who received an inactivated influenza vaccine.

In its sample, this clonotype was seen a few times. The V and J genes are TRBV4-3 and TRBJ2-5; the D gene is possibly TRBD1 (6 bases). The CDR3 length is 15 residues. V shed 1 base and J shed 4 bases, with 13 bases lying between them. CDR1 and CDR2 from the germline V gene are LGHNA and YSLEER. The CDR3, as DNA: TGCGCCAGCAGCCAAGTCTTCGTCAGGGGAGAGACCCAGTACTTC. Amino acid sequence: CASSQVFVRGETQYF.

The rearrangement uses TRBV12-3 or TRBV12-4 and TRBJ2-1; D not certain. V gave up 7 bases and J gave up 5 bases, with 15 bases separating them. The CDR3 extends over 14 amino acids. In nucleotides, the CDR3 is TGTGCCAGCAACCCGGGTGGGCTAGACAATGAGCAGTTCTTC. Translating gives CASNPGGLDNEQFF.

This clonotype was counted many times. The chain links TRBV29-1 to TRBJ2-7, with TRBD2 matching 12 bases. The CDR3 is 13 amino acids. Losses at the gene ends were 6 bases for V and 2 bases for J; bases not matched to a gene: 2. Germline loops: CDR1 SQVTM, CDR2 ANQGSEA. The CDR3: CSVLAGGPYEQYF. CDR3 DNA sequence: TGCAGCGTCCTAGCGGGAGGGCCCTACGAGCAGTACTTC.

Only a few counts were recorded for this clonotype. This chain links TRBV12-3 or TRBV12-4 with TRBJ2-5, with a possible D match to TRBD2 (5 bases). CDR3 length: 17 residues. The V end lost 5 bases, the J end lost 1 base, and 20 bases lay between the germline ends. This CDR3 reads CASSLNRGRRLQETQYF. CDR3 sequence (DNA): TGTGCCAGCAGTCTCAACCGGGGAAGGAGACTCCAAGAGACCCAGTACTTC.

The chain recombines TRBV18 with TRBJ2-1; TRBD1 agrees at 11 bases. From germline, CDR1 is KGHSH and CDR2 LQKENI. Trimming removed 4 bases from V and 5 bases from J; junction bases left unmatched: 4. CDR3 length equals 15 residues. CDR3 in amino acids: CASSLGQGAHNEQFF. CDR3 coding DNA: TGTGCCAGCTCACTCGGACAGGGGGCCCACAATGAGCAGTTCTTC.

The chain's CDR3 is CASSFSLLLWRVNTGELFF. The CDR3 DNA sequence: TGTGCCAGCAGTTTTTCACTTTTGCTTTGGAGGGTAAACACCGGGGAGCTGTTTTTT. The V gene is TRBV28, the J gene TRBJ2-2; D possibly corresponds to TRBD2 (6 bases). Trimming left V 3 bases short and J 2 bases short, with 22 bases between. Germline V gives CDR1 MDHEN, CDR2 SYDVKM. CDR3 length equals 19 residues.

In its sample, this clonotype was seen a few times. V gene TRBV5-1 combines with J gene TRBJ2-7; 7 positions agree with TRBD2. This CDR3 is built from 13 residues. Germline CDR1 reads SGHRS; CDR2 reads YFSETQ. The V segment lost 6 bases and the J segment 5 bases; nucleotides outside the gene matches: 8. The CDR3 DNA reads as TGCGCCAGCAACTGGGAGGGAACCCACGAGCAGTACTTC. Encoded protein: CASNWEGTHEQYF.

This chain links TRBV7-6 with TRBJ2-5, with 8 bases lining up with TRBD1. The length of the CDR3 is 15 residues. Germline lookup yields CDR1 SGHVS and CDR2 FNYEAQ. The V segment lost 9 bases and the J segment 2 bases; nucleotides outside the gene matches: 11. In DNA, the CDR3 is TGTGCCAGTAGCAGTTGGACAGGGACGCAAGAGACCCAGTACTTC. Amino acid sequence: CASSSWTGTQETQYF.

This chain links TRBV7-9 with TRBJ2-1; 8 positions agree with TRBD2. There are 16 residues in the CDR3. Trimming cost V 4 bases and J 7 bases; bases outside gene matches: 12. Per germline, CDR1 SEHNR and CDR2 FQNEAQ (reference sequence). This CDR3 reads CASSSIFGGVGNEQFF. DNA of the CDR3: TGTGCCAGCAGCTCCATATTCGGGGGGGTGGGGAATGAGCAGTTCTTC.

The CDR3 sequence: CASSPQLAGEGNEQFF. The CDR3 DNA is TGTGCCAGCAGCCCGCAACTAGCGGGAGAGGGTAATGAGCAGTTCTTC. This chain links TRBV9 with TRBJ2-1; 11 bases fit TRBD2. This CDR3 is 16 amino acids long. Germline assignment: CDR1 SGDLS and CDR2 YYNGEE. V lost 4 bases, J lost 7 bases, and 10 bases stayed unmatched.

This clonotype has more than one count but fewer than ten. The rearrangement uses TRBV20-1 and TRBJ2-1, with 12 bases matching TRBD2. The CDR3 extends over 16 amino acids. V dropped 6 bases and J dropped 0; count of bases not matched to a gene: 6. The germline gives CDR1 DFQATT, CDR2 SNEGSKA (reference sequence). CDR3 in DNA: TGCAGTGCGCCGAAGACTAGCGGGAGCTCCTACAATGAGCAGTTCTTC. Amino acid sequence: CSAPKTSGSSYNEQFF.

This clonotype was seen more than once but under ten times. J is TRBJ1-5 and V is TRBV20-1; D ambiguous. The V end lost 3 bases, the J end lost 1 base, and 10 bases lay between the germline ends. The CDR3 consists of 14 residues. Germline V lookup: CDR1 DFQATT, CDR2 SNEGSKA (reference sequence). The CDR3 nucleotides read TGCAGTGCTAGCGAGGGCTCAAGCAATCAGCCCCAGCATTTT. This encodes CSASEGSSNQPQHF.

V gene TRBV2 combines with J gene TRBJ2-7, with D possibly being TRBD2 (6 bases). Per the germline V gene, CDR1 is SNHLY and CDR2 is FYNNEI. The CDR3 spans 12 residues. Trimming left V 10 bases short and J 3 bases short, with 13 bases between. In DNA, the CDR3 is TGTGCCATCAAAGATAGCGGCTACGAGCAGTACTTC. This codes for CAIKDSGYEQYF. The full variable domain, in which reference TRBV2 and TRBJ2-7 provide the parts outside the CDR3, is EPEVTQTPSHQVTQMGQEVILRCVPISNHLYFYWYRQILGQKVEFLVSFYNNEISEKSEIFDDQFSVERPDGSNFTLKIRSTKLEDSAMYFCAIKDSGYEQYFGPGTRLTVT.

The table lists this clonotype with a few counts. The genes are TRBV6-1 and TRBJ1-2, with D possibly being TRBD1 (5 bases). The CDR3 is 15 residues long. Trimming cost V 10 bases and J 2 bases, with 20 bases left between them. The germline gives CDR1 MNHNS, CDR2 SASEGT. The CDR3 DNA sequence: TGTGCCAACGATAGGCTCGGGACTCCCAACTATGGCTACACCTTC. Amino acid sequence: CANDRLGTPNYGYTF.

This chain joins TRBV24-1 and TRBJ2-1, with D maybe TRBD2 (5 bases). The CDR3 length is 13 residues. V lost 10 bases and J 2 bases, leaving 11 bases between the germline ends. CDR1 is KGHDR and CDR2 is SFDVKD in the germline V gene. CDR3 coding DNA: TGTGCCACTAGCGAGGGTCCCTACAATGAGCAGTTCTTC. Protein: CATSEGPYNEQFF.

V gene TRBV20-1 combines with J gene TRBJ2-5; D is perhaps TRBD1 or TRBD2 (5 bases each). The CDR3 is 15 residues long. Trimming removed 1 base at V and 4 bases at J, with 16 bases between. Germline CDR1 reads DFQATT; CDR2 reads SNEGSKA (reference sequence). For the CDR3, the DNA is TGCAGTGCTAGAGCCGGGACGGACGTAGTAGAGACCCAGTACTTC. This sequence encodes CSARAGTDVVETQYF.

This clonotype has more than one count but fewer than ten. The chain uses TRBV12-3 or TRBV12-4 and TRBJ1-5; D is ambiguous. Trimming left V 6 bases short and J 0 bases short, with 9 bases between. The length of the CDR3 is 14 residues. CDR3 protein: CASSPTVSNQPQHF. Here the CDR3 DNA reads TGTGCCAGCAGCCCTACAGTTAGCAATCAGCCCCAGCATTTT.

This clonotype was observed at least ten times. The chain links TRBV12-3 or TRBV12-4 to TRBJ2-7; unclear D gene. V was cut by 3 bases and J by 4 bases, with 7 bases left in between. There are 12 residues in the CDR3. The chain's CDR3 is CASSLWEYEQYF. The CDR3 DNA follows: TGTGCCAGCAGTTTGTGGGAATACGAGCAGTACTTC.

The V gene is TRBV18, the J gene TRBJ2-6; D remains unclear. Trimming removed 8 bases from V and 0 bases from J, with 20 bases in between. The length of the CDR3 is 18 residues. The germline V gene has CDR1 KGHSH and CDR2 LQKENI. The CDR3 coding sequence is TGTGCCAGCCACACAAAATTTGGGCCGCGCTCTGGGGCCAACGTCCTGACTTTC. Its translation: CASHTKFGPRSGANVLTF. The full variable domain, its missing parts supplied by reference TRBV18 and TRBJ2-6, is NAGVMQNPRHLVRRRGQEARLRCSPMKGHSHVYWYRQLPEEGLKFMVYLQKENIIDESGMPKERFSAEFPKEGPSILRIQQVVRGDSAAYFCASHTKFGPRSGANVLTFGAGSRLTVL.

This clonotype came up a few times. The chain joins TRBV5-1 to TRBJ2-7; D tentatively fits TRBD1 or TRBD2 (5 bases each). Germline V gives CDR1 SGHRS, CDR2 YFSETQ. Deletions cut 4 bases from V and 3 bases from J, with 14 bases between. This CDR3 is 14 amino acids long. The CDR3 DNA reads TGCGCCAGCAGCCCACCGTGGGGGAGCTACGAGCAGTACTTC. Amino acids: CASSPPWGSYEQYF.

This sequence joins TRBV12-3 or TRBV12-4 and TRBJ1-5; D unclear. CDR3 size: 13 residues. Between the trimmed V and J ends, which lost 6 bases and 4 bases, there was a span of 10 bases. The CDR3 DNA reads TGTGCCAGCAGCCCTATCCCGAATCAGCCCCAGCATTTT. The encoded protein is CASSPIPNQPQHF.

The chain employs TRBV5-1 and TRBJ2-7, with D possibly being TRBD1 or TRBD2 (5 bases each). With 0 bases removed from V and 4 bases from J, the gap between germline ends came to 20 bases. The CDR3 is made up of 17 amino acids. Germline V gene lookup returns CDR1 SGHRS and CDR2 YFSETQ. CDR3 DNA: TGCGCCAGCAGCTTGGCCCTCGGGGCAGGGATCGAGTACGAGCAGTACTTC. Translating gives CASSLALGAGIEYEQYF.

CDR3 loop: CASSPDKGKNIQYF. The CDR3 nucleotides read TGTGCCAGCAGCCCCGACAAGGGCAAAAACATTCAGTACTTC. This rearrangement joins TRBV2 to TRBJ2-4; D not resolved. The germline gives CDR1 SNHLY, CDR2 FYNNEI. V lost 6 bases to trimming and J lost 3 bases, with 12 bases between them. This CDR3 is built from 14 residues.

This clonotype has a count of ten or more. The chain employs TRBV29-1 and TRBJ2-1; possibly TRBD1 or TRBD2 for D (6 bases each). Germline values: CDR1 SQVTM, CDR2 ANQGSEA. V lost 5 bases and J lost 7, with 21 bases in between. There are 15 residues in the CDR3. DNA for the CDR3: TGCAGCGTTATGGAGGGGGGCGCATGGGAGAATGAGCAGTTCTTC. It encodes CSVMEGGAWENEQFF.

The chain links TRBV12-3 or TRBV12-4 to TRBJ2-2; 10 bases agree with TRBD1. J gave up 3 bases and V 2 bases, and 27 bases lay outside the gene matches. The CDR3 consists of 24 residues. The CDR3 protein is CASSLRDRGFFEPFEGRDTGELFF. The CDR3 DNA reads as TGTGCCAGCAGTTTACGGGACAGGGGATTTTTCGAGCCCTTCGAAGGTCGGGACACCGGGGAGCTGTTTTTT.